This TCR beta chain was sequenced in a study of cytotoxic CD8 clonotypes in ibrutinib-treated CLL (dated by TCRdb to about 2021). The study in broad terms: The cohort was composed of under 12 relapsed/refractory and roughly 14 treatment-naive patients; IGHV unmutated status was identified in approximately 18 patients. Every remission and progressive disease sample was obtained while ibrutinib was still being received by the patients. Cryopreserved peripheral blood mononuclear cells were collected at three points: before therapy, at response, and at either sustained remission or disease progression. An average of about 250,000 productive templates and roughly 94,000 productive rearrangements was obtained per sample. Response samples were taken after a median of 12 months on treatment, ranging from about 6 to 36 months. Longitudinal samples were obtainable from about 30% of the 86 participants in the trial. Responses were partial in some 24 patients and complete in 2; after median about 68 months follow-up, roughly 14 stayed in remission and some twelve progressed.

Reading the label with the study, this specimen's time point is: progressive disease on ibrutinib. For TCR beta library preparation, roughly 2 micrograms of genomic DNA were extracted from the cryopreserved PBMCs. High-throughput TCR beta sequencing was performed on longitudinal blood samples from CLL patients receiving ibrutinib monotherapy. The patients took part in an open-label, single-center phase 2 trial of ibrutinib monotherapy. On a MiSeq, deep resolution sequencing aimed for a depth between 1 in 1 million and 1 in 200,000 T cells, with each clonotype covered about 9.9x on average. The immunoSEQ hsTCRB Kit was used to generate the TCR beta libraries. As for the authors' bioinformatics: The data were analyzed with ImmunoSEQ Analyzer and ImmunoSEQ Data Assistant, and V, D and J gene assignments followed IMGT definitions. Clonality was computed as one minus normalized Shannon entropy of productive rearrangement frequencies, ranging from 0 to 1. Only overrepresented clonotypes making up at least 0.05% of the repertoire of each patient were included in the public clonotype analysis. Around 13 age-matched healthy donor repertoires from immuneACCESS were used as controls for clonality. TCRdb's version of the immuneACCESS table is confined to in-frame rearrangements and falls short of the full clone set. An unresolved V gene accounts for under half of the shortfall where checked; the remainder is of unknown origin. V, J and clone size were drawn from that table, and D and trimming were deduced from the DNA. Counted in this sample were 150,000 or so clones; about 88% of them appeared once. The top ten constitute approximately 2.9% of the sample.

Regarding this clone: Its target antigen remains unknown. No qualities accompany the bases; no much larger clone lies one base away.

The CDR1 and CDR2 encoded by the germline V gene (reference sequence) are MNHNY and SVGAGI. The CDR3 has 16 amino acids, counting the end cysteine and phenylalanine. The kept DNA is CDR3 alone, 48 bases in frame from the first base. The germline V end is reduced by 11 bases and the J end by 6 bases; junction bases left unmatched: 18. Study-wide conclusions, independent of this receptor: Public clonotypes were rare and either shrank or stayed stable during treatment, and the rise in clonality at ibrutinib response reflected expansion of private clonotypes. Sustained-remission and progressing patients did not have matched sampling times, and lymph node repertoires were not examined. Clonality increased at ibrutinib response, stayed stable in sustained remission, and fell back toward baseline at progression. At baseline, clonality was higher than in age-matched healthy donors and showed a strong correlation with circulating CD8+ T-cell counts.

The sequence derives from a human donor with chronic lymphocytic leukemia. The rearrangement joined TRBV6-6 to TRBJ2-1; TRBD2 agrees with 8 junctional bases. The specimen comprised PBMCs, sampled at disease progression, from a patient treated with ibrutinib. The sequence in DNA is TGTGCCGCCAGGGCGAGCGGGAGTTCGTTGGGCAATGAGCAGTTCTTC. This gives the protein CAARASGSSLGNEQFF.